This passage covers 21 T cell receptor beta chains from one sample sequenced in a study of CD8 T cells in ankylosing spondylitis. One entry per CDR3 protein results from TCRdb running MiXCR on the 5' RACE reads. In the table there are approximately 300,000 distinct CDR3 sequences, 20% of which are singletons. Sample: blood, either unsorted or a sorted T cell fraction (not recorded which). The receptors originated from a male donor with ankylosing spondylitis or in good health (not recorded which).

This clonotype appeared many times. V is TRBV11-2 and J is TRBJ2-3; 7 nucleotides match TRBD2. This CDR3 has 16 amino acids. V lost 5 bases and J lost 0; bases outside the gene matches: 8. CDR1 SGHAT and CDR2 FQNNGV come from the germline V gene. The CDR3 bases are TGTGCCAGCAGCCCCAGGGTAGCGGGTAGCACAGATACGCAGTATTTT. Its translation is CASSPRVAGSTDTQYF.

The chain links TRBV10-3 to TRBJ2-6; 7 nucleotides agree with TRBD2. V lost 8 bases, J lost 0 bases, and 10 bases stayed unmatched. The CDR3 extends over 17 amino acids. Germline V gives CDR1 ENHRY, CDR2 SYGVKD. The CDR3 DNA reads as TGTGCCATCGGGGGAGGGCAGACCCACTCTGGGGCCAACGTCCTGACTTTC. Encoded protein: CAIGGGQTHSGANVLTF.

V usage is TRBV6-2 or TRBV6-3 and J usage is TRBJ2-2; TRBD1 matches 9 bases. The germline gives CDR1 MNHEY, CDR2 SVGEGT. Germline trimming cut 2 bases from V and 3 bases from J; bases unmatched to any gene: 4. This CDR3 region has 16 residues. The CDR3 nucleotides read TGTGCCAGCAGTTACCCCGGGACAGGGTACACCGGGGAGCTGTTTTTT. Translation: CASSYPGTGYTGELFF.

In this sample, this clonotype turned up a few times. This rearrangement joins TRBV28 to TRBJ1-4; TRBD1 aligns across 9 bases. V gave up 5 bases and J gave up 5 bases; unmatched junction bases: 12. This CDR3 spans 17 amino acids. Germline loops: CDR1 MDHEN, CDR2 SYDVKM. The CDR3 DNA reads as TGTGCCAGCAGTCCGCCGGGACAGGGTGGGGGAAATGAAAAACTGTTTTTT. Amino acids: CASSPPGQGGGNEKLFF.

The chain joins TRBV6-1 to TRBJ2-1; 14 bases are shared with TRBD2. This CDR3 comprises 15 residues. V shed 6 bases and J 9 bases; nucleotides not matched to a gene: 7. Germline V gene lookup returns CDR1 MNHNS and CDR2 SASEGT. CDR3 nucleotides: TGTGCCAGCAGCCTGACTAGCGGGGGGGACCTTGAGCAGTTCTTC. Translating gives CASSLTSGGDLEQFF.

The chain joins TRBV14 to TRBJ2-1, with 14 nucleotides matching TRBD2. Germline values: CDR1 SGHDN, CDR2 FVKESK. Losses at the gene ends were 0 bases for V and 7 bases for J; bases not matched to a gene: 5. The CDR3 is 17 amino acids. In DNA, the CDR3 is TGTGCCAGCAGCCAAGATAGACTAGCGGGGGGGTTTAATGAGCAGTTCTTC. This gives the protein CASSQDRLAGGFNEQFF.

This clonotype was detected a few times. This sequence joins TRBV20-1 and TRBJ1-3, with D uncertain. V dropped 4 bases and J dropped 0 bases, with 4 bases sitting between them. The CDR3 is 12 amino acids. Germline CDR1 and CDR2: DFQATT and SNEGSKA (reference sequence). This CDR3 reads CSAILSGNTIYF. The CDR3 nucleotides are TGCAGTGCTATCCTCTCTGGAAACACCATATATTTT.

In this sample, this clonotype turned up a few times. The chain has TRBV5-8 and TRBJ1-5, with D tentatively TRBD1 (6 bases). The V gene's germline CDR1 is SGHTS and CDR2 YDEGEE. V lost 0 bases, J lost 0 bases, and 7 bases lay in between. CDR3 size: 15 residues. CDR3 nucleotide sequence: TGTGCCAGCAGCTTGGTGGGACATAGCAATCAGCCCCAGCATTTT. Protein: CASSLVGHSNQPQHF.

This clonotype came up a few times. The rearrangement links TRBV5-5 to TRBJ1-1, with TRBD1 matching 10 bases. Trimming took 4 bases from V and 4 from J; bases not matched to a gene: 10. Germline V gives CDR1 SGHKS, CDR2 YYEKEE (reference sequence). The CDR3 is 16 amino acids. As DNA, the CDR3 is TGTGCCAGCAGCAAGGGACAGGGGATGGTTGGCACTGAAGCTTTCTTT. It translates to CASSKGQGMVGTEAFF.

Only a few counts were recorded for this clonotype. The V and J genes are TRBV20-1 and TRBJ2-2; D is ambiguous. The CDR3 spans 15 residues. Germline values: CDR1 DFQATT, CDR2 SNEGSKA (reference sequence). Deletions cut 2 bases from V and 5 bases from J, with 15 bases between. CDR3 coding DNA: TGCAGTGCTAGAACTTGGGCGGAGTTGACCGGGGAGCTGTTTTTT. It yields the protein CSARTWAELTGELFF.

This clonotype was counted a few times. This chain joins TRBV5-1 and TRBJ1-3; maybe TRBD1 (5 bases). Trimming pared 5 bases from V and 0 bases from J, leaving 12 bases between. Germline V CDR1 and CDR2: SGHRS, YFSETQ. The CDR3 is made up of 15 amino acids. For the CDR3, the DNA is TGCGCCAGCAGAGAACAGGACATCTCTGGAAACACCATATATTTT. Translation: CASREQDISGNTIYF.

This clonotype appeared a single time. The conserved phenylalanine or tryptophan is not found at the CDR3 terminus, so this likely reflects a read error. It is unclear where the CDR3 begins or ends on the DNA, so no DNA is shown, and the CDR3 is as TCRdb lists it. The chain recombines TRBV22-1 with TRBJ2-3. TRBV22-1 is deemed a pseudogene. From its first to its last residue, the CDR3 has 8 amino acids. The CDR3 loop is CPGTLTFL.

The chain has TRBV13 and TRBJ2-5, with no clear D. Germline-derived CDR1 and CDR2 are PRHDT and FYEKMQ (reference sequence). V was pared by 4 bases and J by 3 bases, with 18 bases between. There are 16 residues in the CDR3. As DNA, the CDR3 is TGTGCCAGCAGCTCGTTCCTATGGGATACTGAAGAGACCCAGTACTTC. Translated: CASSSFLWDTEETQYF.

This sequence joins TRBV3-1 and TRBJ1-2, with D hard to call. Germline CDR1 is LGHDT and CDR2 is YNNKEL (reference sequence). CDR3 length: 16 residues. Trimming left V 0 bases short and J 1 base short, with 12 bases between. The CDR3 region is CASSQEFRRFNYGYTF. The CDR3 region has the DNA TGTGCCAGCAGCCAAGAATTTAGACGATTTAACTATGGCTACACCTTC.

This clonotype was picked up many times. The chain recombines TRBV6-1 with TRBJ1-1, with a tentative D call TRBD1 (5 bases). The CDR3 totals 13 residues. V lost 6 bases, J lost 3 bases, and 11 bases lay in between. CDR1 and CDR2 from the germline V gene are MNHNS and SASEGT. The CDR3 loop reads CASRAGRYTEAFF. DNA of the CDR3: TGTGCCAGCAGGGCAGGGAGGTACACTGAAGCTTTCTTT.

V and J are TRBV20-1 and TRBJ2-1; no clear D. This CDR3 comprises 14 residues. CDR1 is DFQATT, CDR2 SNEGSKA, per germline (reference sequence). V lost 3 bases, J lost 4 bases, and 13 bases lay in between. The CDR3 protein is CSASSPVGYNEQFF. DNA for the CDR3: TGCAGTGCTAGTTCGCCCGTCGGGTACAATGAGCAGTTCTTC.

This clonotype turned up a few times. The rearrangement uses TRBV5-5 and TRBJ2-4; 7 nucleotides agree with TRBD1. V was clipped by 0 bases and J by 8 bases; unmatched bases: 8. Germline V lookup: CDR1 SGHKS, CDR2 YYEKEE (reference sequence). The length of the CDR3 is 15 residues. CDR3 loop: CASSLGDRVADIQYF. The CDR3 region has the DNA TGTGCCAGCAGCTTGGGCGACAGGGTCGCGGACATTCAGTACTTC.

This sequence joins TRBV5-1 and TRBJ1-2, with D hard to call. The germline gives CDR1 SGHRS, CDR2 YFSETQ. CDR3 length: 14 amino acids. The V end lost 4 bases, the J end lost 7 bases, and 17 bases lay between the germline ends. DNA of the CDR3: TGCGCCAGCAGCCCGGATGGGGATTCCGCTGGCTACACCTTC. Its protein is CASSPDGDSAGYTF.

The chain uses TRBV11-2 and TRBJ2-7; a weak D match, TRBD1 (6 bases). CDR3 size: 15 residues. V was clipped by 1 base and J by 3 bases, with 13 bases between them. From germline, CDR1 is SGHAT and CDR2 FQNNGV. In nucleotides, the CDR3 is TGTGCCAGCAGCTTAGGAACGGGACAAAACTACGAGCAGTACGTC. As protein: CASSLGTGQNYEQYV.

In its sample, this clonotype was seen a few times. The V call is TRBV6-5, the J call TRBJ2-3, with D perhaps assigned TRBD1 or TRBD2 (6 bases each). Germline values: CDR1 MNHEY, CDR2 SVGAGI. V lost 4 bases and J 2 bases, leaving 16 bases between the germline ends. This CDR3 contains 16 residues. CDR3: CASSSPGGPSTDTQYF. DNA for the CDR3: TGTGCCAGCAGTTCCCCCGGGGGCCCCTCCACAGATACGCAGTATTTT.

This clonotype was picked up a small number of times. This sequence joins TRBV7-6 and TRBJ1-4; maybe TRBD1 (6 bases). Germline assignment: CDR1 SGHVS and CDR2 FNYEAQ. Trimming took 5 bases from V and 7 from J, leaving 14 bases between them. The CDR3 runs 14 residues. CDR3 loop: CASSVRGGSEKLFF. The DNA of the CDR3 is TGTGCCAGCAGCGTCCGAGGGGGGAGTGAAAAACTGTTTTTT. The full variable domain, with the rest looked up from reference TRBV7-6 and TRBJ1-4, is GAGVSQSPRYKVTKRGQDVALRCDPISGHVSLYWYRQALGQGPEFLTYFNYEAQQDKSGLPNDRFSAERPEGSISTLTIQRTEQRDSAMYRCASSVRGGSEKLFFGSGTQLSVL.